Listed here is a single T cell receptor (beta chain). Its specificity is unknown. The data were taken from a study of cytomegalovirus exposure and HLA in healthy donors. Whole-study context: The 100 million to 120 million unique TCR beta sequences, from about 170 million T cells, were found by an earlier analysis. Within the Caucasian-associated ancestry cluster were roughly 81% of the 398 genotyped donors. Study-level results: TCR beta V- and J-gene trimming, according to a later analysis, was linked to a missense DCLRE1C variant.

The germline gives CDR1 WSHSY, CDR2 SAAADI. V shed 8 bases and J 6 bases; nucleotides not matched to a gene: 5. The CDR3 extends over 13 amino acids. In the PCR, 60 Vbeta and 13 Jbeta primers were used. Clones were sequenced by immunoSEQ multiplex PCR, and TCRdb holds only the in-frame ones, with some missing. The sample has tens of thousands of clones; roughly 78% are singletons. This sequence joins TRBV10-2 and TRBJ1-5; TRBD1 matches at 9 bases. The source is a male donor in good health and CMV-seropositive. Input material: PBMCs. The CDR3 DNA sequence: TGCGCCAGCGGGGACAGGGCTGGTCAGCCCCAGCATTTT. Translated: CASGDRAGQPQHF.